This T cell receptor (beta chain) is drawn from a study of breast tumors, draining lymph nodes, adjacent tissues. Broader study findings: Most tumor T cells seemingly derive from lymph node, then expand in tumor. Data only fit, rather than demonstrated, lymph node origin of most tumor T cells. Tumor TCR diversity was below lymph nodes but above nontumor tissue.

This clonotype was picked up many times. As yet, its antigen is unknown. It may be a read error: a sequence one base away is much more abundant. Breast cancer patients provided tissue from their axillary draining lymph nodes. One entry per CDR3 protein, called by TCRdb with MiXCR from the multiplex PCR reads. This table has some 230,000 distinct CDR3 sequences, 30% to 35% appearing once. The specimen sequenced was axillary lymph node tissue. The clonotype originates from a female donor with breast cancer. Some clones in this sample may be carry-over from other donors' samples.

The CDR3 DNA sequence: TGCAGTGCCAAGTCTAGCGGGAGTTCGGCGACCCAGTACTTC. Its translation is CSAKSSGSSATQYF. The rearrangement uses TRBV20-1 and TRBJ2-5; TRBD2 aligns across 10 bases. V lost 6 bases and J lost 7; bases outside the gene matches: 11. The CDR3 length is 14 residues. Germline-derived CDR1 and CDR2 are DFQATT and SNEGSKA (reference sequence).